Below, 2 T cell receptor beta chains from the same sample are listed, as sequenced in a study of blood T cell repertoires in COVID-19. Some clones are missing from TCRdb's copy, which holds only in-frame ones; the method was immunoSEQ multiplex PCR. In the table there are about 150,000 clones, 88% of which are singletons. Sequences were obtained from peripheral blood. The origin of the receptors is a man aged 50 to 59 who had recovered from COVID-19.

J is TRBJ1-3 and V is TRBV5-1, with D possibly matching TRBD1 (6 bases). CDR1 and CDR2 (germline): SGHRS, YFSETQ. Trimming left V 4 bases short and J 0 bases short, with 11 bases between. The CDR3 sequence is 15 residues long. The CDR3 DNA sequence: TGCGCCAGCAGCGAAGGGACATACTCTGGAAACACCATATATTTT. This gives the protein CASSEGTYSGNTIYF.

V usage is TRBV7-6 and J usage is TRBJ2-1; D perhaps matches TRBD1 (5 bases). Per germline, CDR1 SGHVS and CDR2 FNYEAQ. The CDR3 has 13 residues. Trimming stripped 3 bases from V and 7 bases from J, with 10 bases between. CDR3 sequence: CASSLAQGNEQFF. The CDR3 DNA reads TGTGCCAGCAGCTTGGCTCAGGGAAATGAGCAGTTCTTC.